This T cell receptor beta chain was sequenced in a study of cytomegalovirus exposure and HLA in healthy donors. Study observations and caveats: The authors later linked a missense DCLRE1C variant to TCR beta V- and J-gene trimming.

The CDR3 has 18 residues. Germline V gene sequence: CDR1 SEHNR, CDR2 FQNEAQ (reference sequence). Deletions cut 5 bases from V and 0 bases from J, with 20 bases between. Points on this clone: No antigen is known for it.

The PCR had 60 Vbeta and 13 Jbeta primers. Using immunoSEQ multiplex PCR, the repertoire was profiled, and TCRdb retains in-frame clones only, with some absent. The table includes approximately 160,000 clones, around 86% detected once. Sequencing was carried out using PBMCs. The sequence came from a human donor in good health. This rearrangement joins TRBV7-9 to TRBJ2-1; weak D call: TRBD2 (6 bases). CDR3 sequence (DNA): TGTGCCAGCAGCCCCCGCCCTCGGGGGATGAGCTCCTACAATGAGCAGTTCTTC. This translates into CASSPRPRGMSSYNEQFF.